These 11 T cell receptor beta chains share one sample of origin, sequenced in a study of T cell responses to AZD1222 COVID-19 vaccine. Sequencing used immunoSEQ multiplex PCR; TCRdb keeps in-frame clones, though not all of them. The sample lists over 100,000 clones; about 90% were seen once. This specimen consisted of peripheral blood, obtained on day 0 of AZD1222 vaccination. The receptors were gathered from an adult in good health.

The V and J genes are TRBV25-1 and TRBJ2-1; D is possibly TRBD2 (5 bases). CDR1 is MGHDK, CDR2 SYGVNS, per germline. The CDR3 has 14 amino acids. Trimming removed 4 bases at V and 3 bases at J, with 10 bases between. CDR3 protein: CASSGGRNYNEQFF. CDR3 nucleotide sequence: TGTGCCAGCAGTGGTGGGAGAAACTACAATGAGCAGTTCTTC.

The J gene is TRBJ1-1, the V gene TRBV18; D possibly corresponds to TRBD1 (5 bases). CDR3 length equals 14 residues. Trimming took off 6 bases at V and 0 bases at J, with 11 bases between the two ends. Germline CDR1 is KGHSH and CDR2 is LQKENI. DNA for the CDR3: TGTGCCAGCTCCCAGGGACTGCTGAACACTGAAGCTTTCTTT. Translated: CASSQGLLNTEAFF.

V and J are TRBV7-9 and TRBJ1-2, with a possible D match to TRBD1 (6 bases). The germline gives CDR1 SEHNR, CDR2 FQNEAQ (reference sequence). The CDR3 spans 12 residues. Trimming shortened V by 3 bases and J by 7 bases, and 9 bases separated the two germline ends. CDR3 protein: CASSLGTTGYTF. The CDR3 DNA reads as TGTGCCAGCAGCTTGGGGACAACTGGCTACACCTTC.

The chain is built from TRBV3-1 (or the pseudogene TRBV3-2) and TRBJ1-5; D possibly corresponds to TRBD1 (5 bases). The germline CDR1 and CDR2 sequences are LGHDT and YNNKEL (reference sequence). The germline V and J ends were trimmed by 3 bases and 4 bases, with 10 bases remaining between them. CDR3 length: 14 amino acids. The CDR3 here is CASSHGTANQPQHF. CDR3 in DNA: TGTGCCAGCAGCCACGGGACTGCGAATCAGCCCCAGCATTTT.

The V gene is TRBV25-1, the J gene TRBJ1-2; D perhaps matches TRBD1 (6 bases). CDR3 length equals 13 residues. Trimming took 5 bases from V and 6 from J, leaving 13 bases between them. Germline V gene lookup returns CDR1 MGHDK and CDR2 SYGVNS. The CDR3 sequence: CASSWGPMDGYTF. The CDR3 DNA is TGTGCCAGCAGTTGGGGGCCCATGGATGGCTACACCTTC.

J is TRBJ1-5 and V is TRBV7-9, with D possibly matching TRBD1 (5 bases). Trimming removed 5 bases at V and 8 bases at J, with 10 bases between. Germline V CDR1 and CDR2: SEHNR, FQNEAQ (reference sequence). The CDR3 length is 12 residues. The CDR3 sequence is CASSARGEPQHF. CDR3 DNA: TGTGCCAGCAGCGCGAGGGGTGAGCCCCAGCATTTT.

This clone has only one observation. The chain employs TRBV2 and TRBJ2-7; D gene ambiguous. V lost 7 bases and J 2 bases, leaving 18 bases between the germline ends. Looked up from germline, CDR1 is SNHLY and CDR2 is FYNNEI. The CDR3 has 15 residues. CDR3 loop: CASTPPTLEPYEQYF. The CDR3 coding sequence is TGTGCCAGCACCCCCCCGACCCTCGAACCCTACGAGCAGTACTTC.

About this clone itself: Different DNA sequences within this sample yield the same CDR3. V and J are TRBV9 and TRBJ2-5; D remains unclear. Germline assignment: CDR1 SGDLS and CDR2 YYNGEE. The CDR3 extends over 14 amino acids. The V end was cut by 0 bases, the J end by 2 bases, with 8 bases between. The chain's CDR3 is CASSVEGRQETQYF. CDR3 nucleotide sequence: TGTGCCAGCAGCGTAGAGGGCAGACAAGAGACCCAGTACTTC. Using reference TRBV9 and TRBJ2-5 for the parts outside the CDR3, the full variable domain is DSGVTQTPKHLITATGQRVTLRCSPRSGDLSVYWYQQSLDQGLQFLIQYYNGEERAKGNILERFSAQQFPDLHSELNLSSLELGDSALYFCASSVEGRQETQYFGPGTRLLVL.

This clone was recorded only once. J is TRBJ2-1 and V is TRBV6-5, with D possibly TRBD2 on 5 matching bases. The CDR3 is 13 amino acids. Trimming took 4 bases from V and 4 from J, leaving 8 bases between them. Germline V lookup: CDR1 MNHEY, CDR2 SVGAGI. In nucleotides, the CDR3 is TGTGCCAGCAGTTTAACTAGTTACAATGAGCAGTTCTTC. This sequence encodes CASSLTSYNEQFF.

This chain uses TRBV29-1 with TRBJ2-2; 7 bases are shared with TRBD1. This CDR3 is 14 amino acids long. V lost 2 bases and J lost 5; bases outside the gene matches: 5. Germline-derived CDR1 and CDR2 are SQVTM and ANQGSEA. In nucleotides, the CDR3 is TGCAGCGTTGAATCGACAGGGCGAACCGGGGAGCTGTTTTTT. Residues: CSVESTGRTGELFF.

This rearrangement joins TRBV6-5 to TRBJ1-1; no clear D. V lost 7 bases and J lost 2, with 17 bases in between. There are 15 residues in the CDR3. Germline CDR1 reads MNHEY; CDR2 reads SVGAGI. CDR3 region: CASTQTASGNTEAFF. The CDR3, as DNA: TGTGCCAGCACCCAAACGGCTAGTGGAAACACTGAAGCTTTCTTT.